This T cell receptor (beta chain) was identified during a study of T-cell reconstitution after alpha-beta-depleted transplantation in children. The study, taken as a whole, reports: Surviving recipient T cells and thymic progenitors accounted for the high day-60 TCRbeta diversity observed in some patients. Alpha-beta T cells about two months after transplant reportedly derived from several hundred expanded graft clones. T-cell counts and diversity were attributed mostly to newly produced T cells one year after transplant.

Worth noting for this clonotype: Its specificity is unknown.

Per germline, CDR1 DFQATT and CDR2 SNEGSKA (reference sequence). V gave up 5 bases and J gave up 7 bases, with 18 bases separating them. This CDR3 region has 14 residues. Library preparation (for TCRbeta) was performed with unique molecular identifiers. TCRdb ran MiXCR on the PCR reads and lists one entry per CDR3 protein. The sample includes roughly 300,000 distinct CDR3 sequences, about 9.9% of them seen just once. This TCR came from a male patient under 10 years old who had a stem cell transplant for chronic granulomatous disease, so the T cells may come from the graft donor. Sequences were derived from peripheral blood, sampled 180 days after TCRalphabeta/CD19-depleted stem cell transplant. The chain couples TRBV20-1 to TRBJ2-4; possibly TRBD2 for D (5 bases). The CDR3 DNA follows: TGCAGTGCTGAGGGTCTGGGCCAGGCTAACATTCAGTACTTC. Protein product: CSAEGLGQANIQYF.